A single sample is the source of the 24 T cell receptor beta chains below, sequenced in a study of early T cells in non-severe SARS-CoV-2 infection (dated by TCRdb to the early 2020s). Libraries were made using 5' RACE. TCRdb names NextSeq 500 as the instrument used. The public sequencing data were trimmed at Q25 with fastp and processed into clonotypes with MiXCR by TCRdb, which kept only in-frame beta chains. Each entry merges the rows of one CDR3 protein and shows their most common DNA and genes. In all, the sample holds some 41,000 distinct CDR3 sequences, and roughly 6% of those were seen once. Clones ranked in the top ten supply about a quarter of the sample. Sequenced material: whole blood. Receptors were obtained from an adult who was a healthcare worker with PCR-confirmed SARS-CoV-2 infection or an uninfected control (not recorded which).

Relative to its sample, this clonotype is medium-sized (0.01 to 0.1%). The V gene is TRBV2, the J gene TRBJ1-2; unclear D gene. CDR3 length: 14 amino acids. Trimming stripped 6 bases from V and 3 bases from J, with 14 bases between. The germline V gene encodes CDR1 SNHLY and CDR2 FYNNEI. The CDR3 DNA is TGTGCCAGCAGACTCGACGGGATGGACTATGGCTACACCTTC. Its protein is CASRLDGMDYGYTF.

This clonotype was found a few times. The chain links TRBV28 to TRBJ2-1, with D possibly TRBD1 on 5 matching bases. Germline V gene sequence: CDR1 MDHEN, CDR2 SYDVKM. The CDR3 length is 14 residues. Trimming cost V 8 bases and J 0 bases, with 11 bases left between them. For the CDR3, the DNA is TGTGCCAGCGGGGCTCAAGACTCCTACAATGAGCAGTTCTTC. It is translated as CASGAQDSYNEQFF. Filled out from reference TRBV28 and TRBJ2-1, the complete variable domain reads DVKVTQSSRYLVKRTGEKVFLECVQDMDHENMFWYRQDPGLGLRLIYFSYDVKMKEKGDIPEGYSVSREKKERFSLILESASTNQTSMYLCASGAQDSYNEQFFGPGTRLTVL.

This clonotype was seen a handful of times. V usage is TRBV4-1 and J usage is TRBJ1-4, with 8 bases aligning to TRBD1. V trimming: 1 base; J trimming: 3 bases; junction bases outside the gene matches: 4. Germline CDR1 is MGHRA and CDR2 is YSYEKL. CDR3 size: 16 residues. The chain's CDR3 is CASSQVGGQANEKLFF. CDR3 nucleotide sequence: TGCGCCAGCAGCCAAGTTGGGGGACAGGCTAATGAAAAACTGTTTTTT.

This chain connects TRBV7-3 to TRBJ2-3; 8 bases align to TRBD2. The CDR3 spans 15 residues. Per the germline V gene, CDR1 is SGHTA and CDR2 is FQGTGA. J lost 3 bases, V lost 4 bases, and 6 bases had no gene match. The CDR3 region has the DNA TGTGCCAGCAGCTCCGCCAGCGGGAGTACAGATACGCAGTATTTT. Its translation is CASSSASGSTDTQYF.

This clonotype was counted many times. This CDR3 reads CSARDFNSGNTIYF. The CDR3, as DNA: TGCAGTGCTAGAGATTTCAACTCTGGAAACACCATATATTTT. The chain links TRBV20-1 to TRBJ1-3; no reliable D call. This CDR3 region has 14 residues. Germline V gene data show CDR1 as DFQATT and CDR2 as SNEGSKA (reference sequence). V lost 0 bases and J lost 0, with 6 bases in between.

In regard to this clonotype: A much larger clone lies one base from this, so it may be a read error. This chain connects TRBV30 to TRBJ1-6; TRBD1 matches 11 bases. Germline V gene lookup returns CDR1 GTSNPN and CDR2 SVGIG (reference sequence). V shed 1 base and J 11 bases; nucleotides not matched to a gene: 4. The CDR3 is 14 amino acids. The CDR3 bases are TGTGCCTGGAGTGGGACAGGGGGCAATCCACCCCTCCACTTT. Translating gives CAWSGTGGNPPLHF.

The chain has TRBV19 and TRBJ2-3, with 7 bases that match TRBD2. V shed 5 bases and J 3 bases; nucleotides not matched to a gene: 11. CDR1 and CDR2 (germline): LNHDA, SQIVND (reference sequence). The CDR3 covers 16 residues. The CDR3 sequence is CASSLGTIGSTDTQYF. The CDR3 DNA follows: TGTGCCAGTAGTCTCGGGACTATCGGGAGTACAGATACGCAGTATTTT.

This clonotype was found many times. The rearrangement uses TRBV18 and TRBJ2-3; either TRBD1 or TRBD2 may fit D (5 bases each). The V end lost 3 bases, the J end lost 6 bases, and 16 bases lay between the germline ends. Germline CDR1 KGHSH, CDR2 LQKENI. The CDR3 runs 15 residues. CDR3 in DNA: TGTGCCAGCTCACCTTATCCGGGGCCGACGGATACGCAGTATTTT. Translated, it gives CASSPYPGPTDTQYF.

The rearrangement links TRBV14 to TRBJ2-7, with D perhaps being TRBD1 or TRBD2 (6 bases each). This CDR3 has 16 residues. Trimming left V 0 bases short and J 7 bases short, with 19 bases between. The germline gives CDR1 SGHDN, CDR2 FVKESK. The CDR3 nucleotides read TGTGCCAGCAGCCAAGATCTACGGGGGCTCCTAATGGAGCAGTACTTC. This encodes CASSQDLRGLLMEQYF.

A few counts support this clonotype. The gene calls are TRBV9 and TRBJ2-3, with D possibly TRBD1 on 6 matching bases. Trimming shortened V by 4 bases and J by 2 bases, and 14 bases separated the two germline ends. From germline, CDR1 is SGDLS and CDR2 YYNGEE. This CDR3 is 15 amino acids long. The CDR3 region has the DNA TGTGCCAGCAGCCCCCCCCCGGGACACACAGATACGCAGTATTTT. Translating it yields CASSPPPGHTDTQYF.

This clonotype was seen repeatedly, ten times or more. The chain recombines TRBV12-3 or TRBV12-4 with TRBJ2-4; D remains ambiguous. Trimming removed 4 bases from V and 1 base from J, with 8 bases in between. The length of the CDR3 is 14 residues. CDR3: CASSSGRAKNIQYF. CDR3 nucleotides: TGTGCCAGCAGTTCAGGACGCGCCAAAAACATTCAGTACTTC.

The genes are TRBV19 and TRBJ1-5; 8 bases are a match to TRBD1. With 7 bases clipped from V and 4 bases from J, the junction kept 0 bases outside the gene matches. The germline gives CDR1 LNHDA, CDR2 SQIVND (reference sequence). There are 12 residues in the CDR3. DNA of the CDR3: TGTGCCAGTAACAGGGGGAATCAGCCCCAGCATTTT. It encodes CASNRGNQPQHF. Supplemented by reference TRBV19 and TRBJ1-5, the full variable domain reads DGGITQSPKYLFRKEGQNVTLSCEQNLNHDAMYWYRQDPGQGLRLIYYSQIVNDFQKGDIAEGYSVSREKKESFPLTVTSAQKNPTAFYLCASNRGNQPQHFGDGTRLSIL.

The genes are TRBV6-2 or TRBV6-3 and TRBJ2-7, with D unclear. In germline, CDR1 is MNHEY, CDR2 SVGEGT. The CDR3 loop spans 13 amino acids. V was cut by 2 bases and J by 2 bases, with 7 bases left in between. The CDR3 DNA is TGTGCCAGCAGTTACGGGATCCCCTACGAGCAGTACTTC. Residues: CASSYGIPYEQYF.

This clonotype came up many times. The chain combines TRBV28 with TRBJ2-7; TRBD1 is a possible D gene (5 bases). V shed 4 bases and J shed 3 bases, with 16 bases lying between them. This CDR3 spans 15 amino acids. Germline V gene data show CDR1 as MDHEN and CDR2 as SYDVKM. Here the CDR3 reads CASSSPGASIYEQYF. The CDR3 DNA follows: TGTGCCAGCAGTTCGCCTGGGGCTAGTATCTACGAGCAGTACTTC.

The sample holds many counts of this clonotype. CDR3: CAISAQRGGTDTQYF. The CDR3 DNA reads TGTGCCATCAGTGCTCAGCGGGGGGGCACAGATACGCAGTATTTT. The chain has TRBV10-3 and TRBJ2-3, with TRBD2 identical over 9 bases. The CDR3 spans 15 residues. Germline V gene data show CDR1 as ENHRY and CDR2 as SYGVKD. V was clipped by 4 bases and J by 1 base; unmatched bases: 3.

This clonotype showed up many times. The chain links TRBV7-2 to TRBJ2-6, with D perhaps matching TRBD2 (5 bases). The CDR3 loop spans 16 amino acids. V was pared by 1 base and J by 0 bases, with 7 bases between. Germline CDR1 is SGHTA and CDR2 is FQGNSA. DNA for the CDR3: TGTGCCAGCAGCTTAGACGGGGTCTCTGGGGCCAACGTCCTGACTTTC. Translation: CASSLDGVSGANVLTF.

The sample holds many counts of this clonotype. This chain joins TRBV5-4 and TRBJ2-6; D not resolved. Trimming removed 4 bases at V and 1 base at J, with 24 bases between. This CDR3 has 20 residues. Germline lookup yields CDR1 SGHNT and CDR2 YYREEE (reference sequence). The CDR3 DNA reads as TGTGCCAGCAGCCTCCGACGATGGGTGCAATCTGCATCTGGGGCCAACGTCCTGACTTTC. This encodes CASSLRRWVQSASGANVLTF. Variable domain in full (rest from reference TRBV5-4 and TRBJ2-6): ETGVTQSPTHLIKTRGQQVTLRCSSQSGHNTVSWYQQALGQGPQFIFQYYREEENGRGNFPPRFSGLQFPNYSSELNVNALELDDSALYLCASSLRRWVQSASGANVLTFGAGSRLTVL.

The chain employs TRBV6-5 and TRBJ1-5, with D unresolved. Trimming stripped 1 base from V and 4 bases from J, with 11 bases between. CDR1 MNHEY and CDR2 SVGAGI come from the germline V gene. The CDR3 spans 15 residues. CDR3: CASSYWPEDNQPQHF. The CDR3 bases are TGTGCCAGCAGTTACTGGCCAGAGGATAATCAGCCCCAGCATTTT.

This clonotype was detected many times. The chain joins TRBV12-3 or TRBV12-4 to TRBJ2-1; possible D gene TRBD1, 5 bases. CDR3 length: 15 amino acids. V gave up 1 base and J gave up 2 bases, with 9 bases separating them. The chain's CDR3 is CASSLGREAYNEQFF. CDR3 in DNA: TGTGCCAGCAGTTTAGGCAGGGAAGCCTACAATGAGCAGTTCTTC.

This clonotype was observed many times. One end of the junction is discordant with germline, which a read error may explain. CDR3 residues: CASSQGRRLGTDTQYF. CDR3 DNA sequence: TGTGCCAGCAGTCAAGGGAGACGGCTGGGCACAGATACGCAGTATTTT. V usage is TRBV3-1 and J usage is TRBJ2-3; tentative D call: TRBD2 (5 bases). Germline CDR1 is LGHDT and CDR2 is YNNKEL (reference sequence). The CDR3 spans 16 residues.

This clonotype was seen many times. The chain uses TRBV6-2 or TRBV6-3 and TRBJ2-1; D remains unclear. The CDR3 totals 13 residues. CDR1 is MNHEY and CDR2 is SVGEGT in the germline V gene. The V gene lost 6 bases and the J gene lost 9 bases, with 15 bases spanning the gap. Here the CDR3 reads CASSPSHTGEQFF. The CDR3 bases are TGTGCCAGCAGCCCGAGTCACACTGGTGAGCAGTTCTTC.

This clonotype has ten or more counts. The rearrangement uses TRBV6-5 and TRBJ1-3; D ambiguous. This CDR3 is 17 amino acids long. CDR1 is MNHEY and CDR2 is SVGAGI in the germline V gene. The germline V and J ends were trimmed by 0 bases and 0 bases, with 12 bases remaining between them. CDR3 sequence (DNA): TGTGCCAGCAGTTACTCGGCTGAGCCGTCCTCTGGAAACACCATATATTTT. This sequence encodes CASSYSAEPSSGNTIYF.

This chain links TRBV5-6 with TRBJ1-5; D is undetermined. Trimming removed 2 bases from V and 4 bases from J, with 7 bases in between. The CDR3 is 13 amino acids. Germline-derived CDR1 and CDR2 are SGHDT and YYEEEE. CDR3 protein: CASSFGRNQPQHF. CDR3 sequence (DNA): TGTGCCAGCAGCTTTGGGCGGAATCAGCCCCAGCATTTT.

This sequence joins TRBV7-2 and TRBJ2-1, with 11 bases lining up with TRBD2. The CDR3 has 19 residues. The ends lost 1 base at V and 1 base at J; junction bases unmatched: 9. Germline CDR1 is SGHTA and CDR2 is FQGNSA. Here the CDR3 DNA reads TGTGCCAGCAGCTTAGGCCCCCCTCTAGCGGGGGGTTCCTACAATGAGCAGTTCTTC. Residues: CASSLGPPLAGGSYNEQFF.